The 11 T cell receptor beta chains listed next were all sequenced from one sample in a study of OX40 agonist ivuxolimab in advanced cancers. Library generation was performed with the immunoSEQ multiplex PCR assay. TCRdb stores this immuneACCESS table with in-frame sequences only. Part of the clones is absent; in the studies checked, under half of the shortfall reflects unresolved V genes, and no reason is known for the rest. Recorded for this sample are approximately 89,000 clones; around nine tenths of them occurred a single time. The ten top clones hold approximately 0.29% of the sample. This sample comprised CD4+ or CD8+ T cells sorted from blood, obtained in a trial of the OX40 agonist ivuxolimab. The receptors here all came from an adult with an advanced solid tumor such as melanoma, head and neck, liver or kidney cancer.

V gene TRBV5-8 combines with J gene TRBJ2-3; D remains ambiguous. CDR3 length: 16 amino acids. Trimming shortened V by 0 bases and J by 2 bases, and 13 bases separated the two germline ends. Looked up from germline, CDR1 is SGHTS and CDR2 is YDEGEE. In DNA form, the CDR3 reads TGTGCCAGCAGCTTGGCCTTATGGTCCTCCACAGATACGCAGTATTTT. Amino acid sequence: CASSLALWSSTDTQYF.

The CDR3 sequence is CASSGLRPPSQYF. The CDR3 DNA follows: TGTGCCAGCAGTGGACTCCGTCCTCCCTCGCAGTATTTT. V and J are TRBV2 and TRBJ2-3; D remains unclear. The CDR3 has 13 amino acids. V gave up 4 bases and J gave up 10 bases, with 15 bases separating them. CDR1 is SNHLY and CDR2 is FYNNEI in the germline V gene.

The chain combines TRBV5-1 with TRBJ2-5; D is undetermined. Deletions cut 6 bases from V and 4 bases from J, with 16 bases between. CDR1 is SGHRS and CDR2 is YFSETQ in the germline V gene. The CDR3 sequence is 14 residues long. This chain's CDR3 is CASKIESSGETQYF. CDR3 nucleotides: TGCGCCAGCAAAATCGAGTCTTCGGGAGAGACCCAGTACTTC.

The rearrangement links TRBV6-1 to TRBJ2-2; D is perhaps TRBD1 (6 bases). Looked up from germline, CDR1 is MNHNS and CDR2 is SASEGT. The CDR3 runs 16 residues. V shed 4 bases and J shed 1 base, with 13 bases lying between them. Written as DNA, the CDR3 is TGTGCCAGCAGTGCACTTACGACAGGGAACACCGGGGAGCTGTTTTTT. Protein sequence: CASSALTTGNTGELFF.

This clone was observed a single time. The genes are TRBV9 and TRBJ2-2, with no clear D. Germline V gene sequence: CDR1 SGDLS, CDR2 YYNGEE. The length of the CDR3 is 14 residues. With 3 bases removed from V and 4 bases from J, the gap between germline ends came to 10 bases. The CDR3 DNA reads as TGTGCCAGCAGCGCGCTGCCTGGCACCGGGGAGCTGTTTTTT. As protein: CASSALPGTGELFF. Combining the CDR3 with reference TRBV9 and TRBJ2-2 gives the whole variable domain DSGVTQTPKHLITATGQRVTLRCSPRSGDLSVYWYQQSLDQGLQFLIQYYNGEERAKGNILERFSAQQFPDLHSELNLSSLELGDSALYFCASSALPGTGELFFGEGSRLTVL.

The chain is built from TRBV5-1 and TRBJ2-2; the D call may be TRBD1 or TRBD2 (5 bases each). This CDR3 has 18 residues. V was trimmed by 0 bases and J by 0 bases, leaving 15 bases between them. Germline lookup yields CDR1 SGHRS and CDR2 YFSETQ. The CDR3 sequence: CASSLDLTGRANTGELFF. The CDR3 nucleotides are TGCGCCAGCAGCTTGGATTTAACGGGGCGGGCGAACACCGGGGAGCTGTTTTTT.

This chain joins TRBV7-1 and TRBJ1-1, with D uncertain. TRBV7-1 is sorted into the ORF group, with uncertain function. The CDR3 is 14 amino acids. Trimming left V 4 bases short and J 0 bases short, with 9 bases between. CDR3 nucleotide sequence: TGTGCCAGCAGCTTACACAGTTTGAACACTGAAGCTTTCTTT. It encodes CASSLHSLNTEAFF.

The rearrangement joins TRBV29-1 to TRBJ2-7; no clear D gene. V was clipped by 4 bases and J by 0 bases, with 13 bases between them. The CDR3 runs to 14 residues. Germline assignment: CDR1 SQVTM and CDR2 ANQGSEA. CDR3 region: CSVVAQMSSYEQYF. DNA for the CDR3: TGCAGCGTTGTGGCACAGATGAGCTCCTACGAGCAGTACTTC.

The gene calls are TRBV7-2 and TRBJ1-1, with 10 bases matching TRBD1. The length of the CDR3 is 18 residues. Germline-derived CDR1 and CDR2 are SGHTA and FQGNSA. With 2 bases clipped from V and 5 bases from J, the junction kept 14 bases outside the gene matches. The CDR3 nucleotides are TGTGCCAGCAGCTTACATTTAAAACCGGACAGGGGGAGAACTGAAGCTTTCTTT. Translating it yields CASSLHLKPDRGRTEAFF.

The chain carries TRBV13 and TRBJ2-2, with D perhaps being TRBD1 or TRBD2 (5 bases each). Trimming left V 4 bases short and J 2 bases short, with 17 bases between. This CDR3 has 17 amino acids. Germline CDR1 and CDR2: PRHDT and FYEKMQ (reference sequence). For the CDR3, the DNA is TGTGCCAGCAGCTACGAGAGGGGAAGAGGTAACACCGGGGAGCTGTTTTTT. Its translation: CASSYERGRGNTGELFF.

The chain couples TRBV10-3 to TRBJ2-3; D may be TRBD1 (6 bases). The CDR3 has 14 amino acids. V shed 6 bases and J shed 0 bases, with 10 bases lying between them. Germline V gene sequence: CDR1 ENHRY, CDR2 SYGVKD. CDR3 bases: TGTGCCATCAGCCGGGACAAAAGCACAGATACGCAGTATTTT. The encoded protein is CAISRDKSTDTQYF.